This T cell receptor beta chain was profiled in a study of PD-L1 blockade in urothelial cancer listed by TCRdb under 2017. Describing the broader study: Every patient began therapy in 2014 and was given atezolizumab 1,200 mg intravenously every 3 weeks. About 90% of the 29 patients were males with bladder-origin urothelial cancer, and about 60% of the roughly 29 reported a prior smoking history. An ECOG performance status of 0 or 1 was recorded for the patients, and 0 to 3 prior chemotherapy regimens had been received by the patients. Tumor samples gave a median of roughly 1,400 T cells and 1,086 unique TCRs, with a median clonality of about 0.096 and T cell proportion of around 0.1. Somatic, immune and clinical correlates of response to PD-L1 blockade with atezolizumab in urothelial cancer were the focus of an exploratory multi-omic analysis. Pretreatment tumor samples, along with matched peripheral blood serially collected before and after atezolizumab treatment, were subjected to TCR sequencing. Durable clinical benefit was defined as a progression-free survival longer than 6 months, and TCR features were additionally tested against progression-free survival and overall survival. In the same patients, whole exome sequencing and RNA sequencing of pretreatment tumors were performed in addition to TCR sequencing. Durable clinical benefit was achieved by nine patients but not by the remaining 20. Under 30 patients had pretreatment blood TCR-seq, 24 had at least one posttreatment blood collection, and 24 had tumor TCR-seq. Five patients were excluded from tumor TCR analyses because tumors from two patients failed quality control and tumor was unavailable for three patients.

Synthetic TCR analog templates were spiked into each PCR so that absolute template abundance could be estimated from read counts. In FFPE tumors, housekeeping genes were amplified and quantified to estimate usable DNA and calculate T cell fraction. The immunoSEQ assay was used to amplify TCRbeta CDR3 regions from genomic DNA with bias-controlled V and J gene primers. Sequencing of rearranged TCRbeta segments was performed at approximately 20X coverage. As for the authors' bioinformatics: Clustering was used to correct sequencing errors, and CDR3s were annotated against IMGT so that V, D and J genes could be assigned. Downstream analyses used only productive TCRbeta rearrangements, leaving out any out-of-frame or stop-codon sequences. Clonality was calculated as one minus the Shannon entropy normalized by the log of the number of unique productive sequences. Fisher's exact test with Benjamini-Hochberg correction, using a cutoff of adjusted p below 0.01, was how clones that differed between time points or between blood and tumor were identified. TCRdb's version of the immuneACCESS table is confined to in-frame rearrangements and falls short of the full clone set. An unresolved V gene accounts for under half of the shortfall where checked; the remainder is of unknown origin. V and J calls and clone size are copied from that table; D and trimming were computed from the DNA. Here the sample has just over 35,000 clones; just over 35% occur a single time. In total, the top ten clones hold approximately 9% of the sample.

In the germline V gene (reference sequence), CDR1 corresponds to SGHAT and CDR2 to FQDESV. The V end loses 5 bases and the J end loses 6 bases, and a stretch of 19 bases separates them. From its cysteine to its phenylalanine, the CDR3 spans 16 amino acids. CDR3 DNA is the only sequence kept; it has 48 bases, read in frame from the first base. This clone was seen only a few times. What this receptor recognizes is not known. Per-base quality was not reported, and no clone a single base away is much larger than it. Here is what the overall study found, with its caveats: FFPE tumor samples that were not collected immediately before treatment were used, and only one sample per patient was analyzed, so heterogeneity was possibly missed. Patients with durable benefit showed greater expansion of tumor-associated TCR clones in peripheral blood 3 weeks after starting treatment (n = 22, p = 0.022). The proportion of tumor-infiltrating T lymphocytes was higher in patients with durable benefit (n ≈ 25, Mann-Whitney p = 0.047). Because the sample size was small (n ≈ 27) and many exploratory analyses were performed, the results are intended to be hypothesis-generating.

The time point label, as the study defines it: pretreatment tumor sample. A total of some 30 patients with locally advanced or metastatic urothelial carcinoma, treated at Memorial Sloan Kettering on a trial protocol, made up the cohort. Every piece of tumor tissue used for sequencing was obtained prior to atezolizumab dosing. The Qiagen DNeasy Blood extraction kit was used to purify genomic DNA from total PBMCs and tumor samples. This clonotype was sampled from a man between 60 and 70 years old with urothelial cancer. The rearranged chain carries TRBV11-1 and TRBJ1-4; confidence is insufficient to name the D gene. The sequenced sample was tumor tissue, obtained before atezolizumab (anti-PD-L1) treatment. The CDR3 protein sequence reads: CASSRIPQAFDEKLFF. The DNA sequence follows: TGTGCCAGCAGCCGTATACCCCAGGCCTTTGATGAAAAACTGTTTTTT. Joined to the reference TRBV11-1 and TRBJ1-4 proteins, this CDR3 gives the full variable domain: EAEVAQSPRYKITEKSQAVAFWCDPISGHATLYWYRQILGQGPELLVQFQDESVVDDSQLPKDRFSAERLKGVDSTLKIQPAELGDSAMYLCASSRIPQAFDEKLFFGSGTQLSVL.